The sequence of this TCR beta chain was determined in a study of T cell clones after liver transplantation. On the study more broadly: Apart from a few HCV-positive recipients, transplants were for non-autoimmune, non-viral reasons.

Profiled with immunoSEQ multiplex PCR; TCRdb holds only in-frame clones, not every one. The sample yields 75,000 to 95,000 clones, over 65% seen once. CDR1 and CDR2 from the germline V gene are SGHRS and YFSETQ. This CDR3 contains 15 residues. With 2 bases removed from V and 1 base from J, the gap between germline ends came to 11 bases. V and J are TRBV5-1 and TRBJ2-3; D gene ambiguous. The sample in question was CD4+ T cells from blood, obtained at the 22-month timepoint. The receptor's source is a human patient who received a liver transplant. Some T cells may trace back to the graft donor. CDR3 bases: TGCGCCAGCAGCTTAACGGGCCGCCGCACAGATACGCAGTATTTT. This translates into CASSLTGRRTDTQYF.